This TCR beta chain was sequenced for a study of long-term antiretroviral therapy in people with HIV. Per donor, at least one pre-ART and at least two post-ART PBMC samples were obtained. Assay version v3.0 of immunoSEQ was used, and it was run at survey level. Each sample had sequencing targeting roughly 40,000-50,000 T-cell genomes. Generated by immunoSEQ multiplex PCR, the TCRdb table keeps only in-frame clones and is missing some. The sample yields some 31,000 clones, 95% to 98% seen once. Comments on this clone: Its target is unknown.

General study findings and limits: ART adherence was not documented, and neither viral resistance nor therapy changes had any data. Post-ART samples showed increased diversity that remained below transplant donor control levels.

This CDR3 has 12 amino acids. V was cut by 7 bases and J by 1 base, with 10 bases left in between. CDR1 is SQVTM, CDR2 ANQGSEA, per germline. The starting material was unsorted PBMCs, obtained 7.6 years after starting antiretroviral therapy. The clonotype originates from a man aged 25-45 years with HIV. The chain is built from TRBV29-1 and TRBJ1-1; D gene ambiguous. CDR3 protein: CSASRKNTEAFF. In nucleotides, the CDR3 is TGCAGCGCGTCACGGAAGAACACTGAAGCTTTCTTT.